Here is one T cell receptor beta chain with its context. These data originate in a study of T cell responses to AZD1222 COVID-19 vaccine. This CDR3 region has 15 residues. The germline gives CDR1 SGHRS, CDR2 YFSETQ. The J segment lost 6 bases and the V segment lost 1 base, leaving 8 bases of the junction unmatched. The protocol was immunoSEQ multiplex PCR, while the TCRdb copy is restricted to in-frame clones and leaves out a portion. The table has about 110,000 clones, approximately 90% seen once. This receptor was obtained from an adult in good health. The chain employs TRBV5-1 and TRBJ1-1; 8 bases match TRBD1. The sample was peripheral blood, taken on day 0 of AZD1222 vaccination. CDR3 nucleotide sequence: TGCGCCAGCAGCTTGTCCGGACAGGGTATATCTGAAGCTTTCTTT. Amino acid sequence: CASSLSGQGISEAFF.